This T cell receptor beta chain originates from a study of response to subunit inactivated influenza vaccine. Whole-study findings and limits: Authors suggested that a seasonal influenza vaccination recruits few new T cells each time.

TCRdb re-derived calls from the RT-PCR reads in MiXCR, one entry per CDR3 protein. The sample holds a few hundred thousand distinct CDR3 sequences, around 22% seen once. Germline assignment: CDR1 SGHTA and CDR2 FQGNSA. Trimming cost V 3 bases and J 3 bases, with 8 bases left between them. The CDR3 extends over 13 amino acids. Ten or more counts support this clonotype. Its antigen is unidentified. The clonotype was recovered from a man between 50 and 75 years old who received an inactivated influenza vaccine. The chain recombines TRBV7-2 with TRBJ1-2; no reliable D call. This sample comprised PBMCs from blood, obtained approximately 22 months after vaccination. In nucleotides, the CDR3 is TGTGCCAGCAGCTTTGGAGGACACTATGGCTACACCTTC. It yields the protein CASSFGGHYGYTF. The full variable domain, its missing parts supplied by reference TRBV7-2 and TRBJ1-2, is GAGVSQSPSNKVTEKGKDVELRCDPISGHTALYWYRQSLGQGLEFLIYFQGNSAPDKSGLPSDRFSAERTGGSVSTLTIQRTQQEDSAVYLCASSFGGHYGYTFGSGTRLTVV.